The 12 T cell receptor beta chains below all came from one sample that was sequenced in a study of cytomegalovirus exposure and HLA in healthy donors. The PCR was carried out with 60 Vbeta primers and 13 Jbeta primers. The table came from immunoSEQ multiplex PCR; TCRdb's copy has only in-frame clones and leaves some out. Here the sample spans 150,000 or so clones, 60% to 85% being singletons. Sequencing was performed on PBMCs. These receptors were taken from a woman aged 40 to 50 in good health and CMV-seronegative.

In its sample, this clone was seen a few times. The CDR3 loop reads CASSTDWGTLNTEAFF. In DNA form, the CDR3 reads TGTGCCAGCAGCACCGATTGGGGGACACTGAACACTGAAGCTTTCTTT. The V gene is TRBV6-4, the J gene TRBJ1-1, with TRBD1 as a possible D gene (6 bases). There are 16 residues in the CDR3. V dropped 6 bases and J dropped 0 bases, with 17 bases sitting between them. Germline CDR1 is MRHNA and CDR2 is SNTAGT.

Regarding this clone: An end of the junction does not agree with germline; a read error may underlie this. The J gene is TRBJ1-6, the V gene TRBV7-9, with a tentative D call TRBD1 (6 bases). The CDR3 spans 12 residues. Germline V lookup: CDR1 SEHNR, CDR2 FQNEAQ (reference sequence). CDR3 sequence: CSSRPTGWSLHF. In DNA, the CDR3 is TGTTCCAGCAGACCCACAGGGTGGTCCCTCCACTTT. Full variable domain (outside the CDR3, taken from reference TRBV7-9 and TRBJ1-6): DTGVSQNPRHKITKRGQNVTFRCDPISEHNRLYWYRQTLGQGPEFLTYFQNEAQLEKSRLLSDRFSAERPKGSFSTLEIQRTEQGDSAMYLCSSRPTGWSLHFGNGTRLTVT.

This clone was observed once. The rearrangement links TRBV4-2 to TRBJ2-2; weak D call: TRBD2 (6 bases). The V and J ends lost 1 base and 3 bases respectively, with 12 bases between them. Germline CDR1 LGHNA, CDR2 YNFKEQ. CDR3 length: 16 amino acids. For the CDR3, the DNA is TGTGCCAGCAGCCAAGTAGCGGATACTTACACCGGGGAGCTGTTTTTT. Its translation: CASSQVADTYTGELFF.

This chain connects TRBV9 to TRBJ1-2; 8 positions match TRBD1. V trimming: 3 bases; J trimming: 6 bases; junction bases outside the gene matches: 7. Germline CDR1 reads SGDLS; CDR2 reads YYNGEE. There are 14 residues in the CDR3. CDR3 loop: CASSGTGGGHGYTF. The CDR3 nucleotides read TGTGCCAGCAGCGGTACAGGGGGTGGGCATGGCTACACCTTC.

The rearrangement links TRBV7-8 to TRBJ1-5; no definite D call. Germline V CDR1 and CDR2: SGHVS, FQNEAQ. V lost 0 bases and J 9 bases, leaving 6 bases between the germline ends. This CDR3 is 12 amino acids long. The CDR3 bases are TGTGCCAGCAGCTTAGCTTCGGGGCCCCAGCATTTT. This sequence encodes CASSLASGPQHF.

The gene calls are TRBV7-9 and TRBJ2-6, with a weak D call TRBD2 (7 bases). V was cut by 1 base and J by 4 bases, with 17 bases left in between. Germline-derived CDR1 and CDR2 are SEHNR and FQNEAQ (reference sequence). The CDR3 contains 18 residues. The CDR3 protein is CASSLEGRGGAGANVLTF. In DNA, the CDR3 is TGTGCCAGCAGCTTAGAGGGGCGCGGGGGCGCAGGGGCCAACGTCCTGACTTTC.

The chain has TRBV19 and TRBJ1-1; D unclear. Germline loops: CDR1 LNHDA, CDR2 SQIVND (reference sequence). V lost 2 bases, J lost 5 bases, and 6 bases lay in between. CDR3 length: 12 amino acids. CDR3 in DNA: TGTGCCAGTAGTATAACGGGGACTGAAGCTTTCTTT. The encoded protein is CASSITGTEAFF. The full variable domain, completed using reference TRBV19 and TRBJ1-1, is DGGITQSPKYLFRKEGQNVTLSCEQNLNHDAMYWYRQDPGQGLRLIYYSQIVNDFQKGDIAEGYSVSREKKESFPLTVTSAQKNPTAFYLCASSITGTEAFFGQGTRLTVV.

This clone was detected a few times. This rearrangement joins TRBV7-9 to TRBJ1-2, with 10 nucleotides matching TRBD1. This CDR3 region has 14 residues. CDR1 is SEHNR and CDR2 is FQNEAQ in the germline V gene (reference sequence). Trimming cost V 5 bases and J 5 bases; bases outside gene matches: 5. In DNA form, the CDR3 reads TGTGCCAGCAGCCTAGGACAGGGGGTATATGGCTACACCTTC. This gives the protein CASSLGQGVYGYTF. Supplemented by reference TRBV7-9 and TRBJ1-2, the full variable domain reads DTGVSQNPRHKITKRGQNVTFRCDPISEHNRLYWYRQTLGQGPEFLTYFQNEAQLEKSRLLSDRFSAERPKGSFSTLEIQRTEQGDSAMYLCASSLGQGVYGYTFGSGTRLTVV.

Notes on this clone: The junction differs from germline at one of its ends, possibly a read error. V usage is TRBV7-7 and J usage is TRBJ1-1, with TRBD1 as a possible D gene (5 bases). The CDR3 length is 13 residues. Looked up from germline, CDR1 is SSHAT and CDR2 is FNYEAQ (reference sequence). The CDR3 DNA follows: TGTGCTAGCAGCTTAGGGCCTAGGACAGAAGCTTTCTTT. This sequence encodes CASSLGPRTEAFF.

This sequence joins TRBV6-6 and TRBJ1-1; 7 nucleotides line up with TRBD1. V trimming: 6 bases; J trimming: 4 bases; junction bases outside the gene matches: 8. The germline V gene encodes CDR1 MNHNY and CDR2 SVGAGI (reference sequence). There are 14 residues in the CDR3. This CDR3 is CASSSDRLATEAFF. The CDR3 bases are TGTGCCAGCAGCTCGGACAGGTTGGCCACTGAAGCTTTCTTT.

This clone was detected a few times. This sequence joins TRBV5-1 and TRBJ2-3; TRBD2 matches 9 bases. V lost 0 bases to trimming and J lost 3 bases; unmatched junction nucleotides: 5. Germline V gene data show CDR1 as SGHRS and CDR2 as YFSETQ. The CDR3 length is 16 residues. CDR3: CASSLASLAGTDTQYF. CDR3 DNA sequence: TGCGCCAGCAGCTTGGCTTCCCTAGCGGGAACAGATACGCAGTATTTT.

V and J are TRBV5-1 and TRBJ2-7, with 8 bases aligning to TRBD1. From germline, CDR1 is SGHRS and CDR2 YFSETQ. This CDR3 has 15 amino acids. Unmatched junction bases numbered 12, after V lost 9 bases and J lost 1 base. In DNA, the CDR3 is TGCGCCATCAGACTGTCCGGGACAGGATCCTACGAGCAGTACTTC. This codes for CAIRLSGTGSYEQYF.